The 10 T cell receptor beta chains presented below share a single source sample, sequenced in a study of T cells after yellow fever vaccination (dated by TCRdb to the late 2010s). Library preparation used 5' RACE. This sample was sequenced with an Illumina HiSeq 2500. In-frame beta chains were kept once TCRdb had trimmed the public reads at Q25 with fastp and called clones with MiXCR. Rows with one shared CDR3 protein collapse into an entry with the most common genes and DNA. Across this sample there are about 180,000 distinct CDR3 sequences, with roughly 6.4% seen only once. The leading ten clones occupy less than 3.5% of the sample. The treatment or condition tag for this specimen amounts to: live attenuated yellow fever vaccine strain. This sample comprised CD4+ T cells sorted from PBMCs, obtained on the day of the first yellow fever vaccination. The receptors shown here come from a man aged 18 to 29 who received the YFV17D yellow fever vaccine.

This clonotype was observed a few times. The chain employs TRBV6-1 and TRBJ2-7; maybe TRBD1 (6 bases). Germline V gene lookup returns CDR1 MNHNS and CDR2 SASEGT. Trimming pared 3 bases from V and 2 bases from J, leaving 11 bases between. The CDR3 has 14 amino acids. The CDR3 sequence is CASSESRGPYEQYV. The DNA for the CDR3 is TGTGCCAGCAGTGAGAGCAGGGGACCCTACGAGCAGTACGTC.

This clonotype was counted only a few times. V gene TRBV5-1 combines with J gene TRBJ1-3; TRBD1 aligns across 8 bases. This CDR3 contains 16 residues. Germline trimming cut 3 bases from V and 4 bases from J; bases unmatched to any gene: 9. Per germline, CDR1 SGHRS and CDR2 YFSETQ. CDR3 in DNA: TGCGCCAGCAGCTCCACAGGGCCAGGGGGCGGAAACACCATATATTTT. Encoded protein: CASSSTGPGGGNTIYF.

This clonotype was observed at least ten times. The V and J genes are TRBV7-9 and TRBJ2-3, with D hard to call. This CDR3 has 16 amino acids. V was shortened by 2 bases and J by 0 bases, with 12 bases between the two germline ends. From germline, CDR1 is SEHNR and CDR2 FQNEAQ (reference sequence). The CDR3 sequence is CASSLTRRQSTDTQYF. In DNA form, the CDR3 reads TGTGCCAGCAGCTTAACGCGGCGGCAGAGCACAGATACGCAGTATTTT.

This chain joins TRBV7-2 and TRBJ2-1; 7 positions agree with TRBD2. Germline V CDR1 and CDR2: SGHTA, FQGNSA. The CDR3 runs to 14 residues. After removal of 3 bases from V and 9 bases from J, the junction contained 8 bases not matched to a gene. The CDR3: CASSLPAGRGEQFF. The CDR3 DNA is TGTGCCAGCAGCTTGCCCGCAGGGAGGGGTGAGCAGTTCTTC. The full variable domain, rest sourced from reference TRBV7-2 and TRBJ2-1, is GAGVSQSPSNKVTEKGKDVELRCDPISGHTALYWYRQSLGQGLEFLIYFQGNSAPDKSGLPSDRFSAERTGGSVSTLTIQRTQQEDSAVYLCASSLPAGRGEQFFGPGTRLTVL.

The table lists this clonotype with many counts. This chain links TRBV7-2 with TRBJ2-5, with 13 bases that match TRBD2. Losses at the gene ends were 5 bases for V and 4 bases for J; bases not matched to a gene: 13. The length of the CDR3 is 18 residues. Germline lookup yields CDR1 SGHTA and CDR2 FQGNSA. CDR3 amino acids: CASSLGLTSGGAGETQYF. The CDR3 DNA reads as TGTGCCAGCAGCCTAGGGCTTACTAGCGGGGGGGCTGGAGAGACCCAGTACTTC.

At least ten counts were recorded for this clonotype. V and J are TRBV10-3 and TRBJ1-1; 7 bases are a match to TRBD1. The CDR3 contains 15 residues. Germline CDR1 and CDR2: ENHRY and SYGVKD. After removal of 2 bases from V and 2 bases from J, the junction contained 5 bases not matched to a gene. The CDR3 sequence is CAISESRGGNTEAFF. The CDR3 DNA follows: TGTGCCATCAGTGAGAGCAGGGGGGGAAACACTGAAGCTTTCTTT.

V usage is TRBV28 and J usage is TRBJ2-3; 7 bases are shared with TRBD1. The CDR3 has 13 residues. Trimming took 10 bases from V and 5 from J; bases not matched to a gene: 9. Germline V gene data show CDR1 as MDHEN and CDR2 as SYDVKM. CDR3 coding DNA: TGTGCCATCTCACAGGGGTCGGTAGATACGCAGTATTTT. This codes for CAISQGSVDTQYF. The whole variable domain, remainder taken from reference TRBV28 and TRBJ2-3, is DVKVTQSSRYLVKRTGEKVFLECVQDMDHENMFWYRQDPGLGLRLIYFSYDVKMKEKGDIPEGYSVSREKKERFSLILESASTNQTSMYLCAISQGSVDTQYFGPGTRLTVL.

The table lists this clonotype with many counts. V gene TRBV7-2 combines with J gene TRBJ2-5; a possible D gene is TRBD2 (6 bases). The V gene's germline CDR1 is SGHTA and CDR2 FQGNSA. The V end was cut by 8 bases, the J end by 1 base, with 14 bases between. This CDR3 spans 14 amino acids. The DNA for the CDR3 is TGTGCCAGCTCACCAATGGGGGGCCAAGAGACCCAGTACTTC. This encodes CASSPMGGQETQYF.

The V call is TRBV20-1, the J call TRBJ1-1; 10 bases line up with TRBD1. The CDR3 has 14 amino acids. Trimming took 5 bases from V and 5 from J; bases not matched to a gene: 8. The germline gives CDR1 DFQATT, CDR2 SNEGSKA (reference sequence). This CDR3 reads CSAPGTGDGTEAFF. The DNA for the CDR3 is TGCAGTGCTCCCGGGACAGGGGATGGTACTGAAGCTTTCTTT.

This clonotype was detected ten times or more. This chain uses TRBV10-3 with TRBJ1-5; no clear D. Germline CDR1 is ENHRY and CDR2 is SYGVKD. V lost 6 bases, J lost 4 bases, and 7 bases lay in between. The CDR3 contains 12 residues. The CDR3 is CAISPTNQPQHF. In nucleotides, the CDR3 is TGTGCCATCAGCCCAACAAATCAGCCCCAGCATTTT.